Only a few counts were recorded for the clone carrying this TCR beta chain. The antigen is undetermined. Expressed TCRB transcripts were sequenced after all isolated RNA was converted to cDNA. Method: immunoSEQ multiplex PCR; TCRdb's copy keeps in-frame clones and lacks some. The table has roughly 450,000 clones, more than 11% seen once; the top ten hold about 0.04%. The data belong to a study of beta chain features in type 1 diabetes. Germline CDR1 is SQVTM and CDR2 is ANQGSEA. The CDR3 totals 13 residues. Germline trimming cut 5 bases from V and 6 bases from J; bases unmatched to any gene: 8. Findings of the study overall: In cDNA sequencing, cells with high TCR expression could be over-represented.

This TCR derives from a man younger than 45 in good health. J is TRBJ2-7 and V is TRBV29-1; 9 bases are shared with TRBD2. Material: naive CD4+ T cells from blood. CDR3 nucleotides: TGCAGCGTTTCTAGCGGGGCCCCCGGCGAGCAGTACTTC. This sequence encodes CSVSSGAPGEQYF.